The 19 T cell receptor beta chains given below trace back to one sample, sequenced in a study of blood T cell repertoires in COVID-19. Assay used: immunoSEQ multiplex PCR; TCRdb lists only in-frame clones, some missing. Of about 220,000 clones listed, less than 90% are singletons. The sample consisted of peripheral blood. The origin of the receptors is an older woman who had recovered from COVID-19.

The J gene is TRBJ2-6, the V gene TRBV6-5; maybe TRBD1 (6 bases). The CDR3 length is 14 residues. Trimming removed 8 bases from V and 1 base from J, with 9 bases in between. CDR1 MNHEY and CDR2 SVGAGI come from the germline V gene. CDR3 sequence reads: CASWDTSGANVLTF. The CDR3 nucleotides read TGTGCCAGCTGGGACACATCTGGGGCCAACGTCCTGACTTTC.

V is TRBV5-8 and J is TRBJ1-2; 8 nucleotides agree with TRBD1. With V trimmed by 2 bases and J by 8 bases, 5 bases remained unmatched. CDR1 is SGHTS, CDR2 YDEGEE, per germline. The CDR3 is 13 residues long. In nucleotides, the CDR3 is TGTGCCAGCAGCTTCTCAGGGGGCGCCGGCTACACCTTC. This encodes CASSFSGGAGYTF.

The chain recombines TRBV7-2 with TRBJ2-7; 8 nucleotides line up with TRBD1. V shed 6 bases, J shed 1 base, and the junction held 8 bases outside the gene matches. Per the germline V gene, CDR1 is SGHTA and CDR2 is FQGNSA. The CDR3 spans 15 residues. CDR3 loop: CASRQDRGGSYEQYF. The CDR3 DNA is TGTGCCAGCAGACAAGACAGGGGTGGATCCTACGAGCAGTACTTC.

V and J are TRBV4-1 and TRBJ2-5, with D uncertain. The CDR3 consists of 13 residues. Trimming took 5 bases from V and 5 from J, leaving 12 bases between them. Germline CDR1 is MGHRA and CDR2 is YSYEKL. DNA for the CDR3: TGCGCCAGCAGCTTAATAGTTGCGGAGACCCAGTACTTC. Its protein product is CASSLIVAETQYF.

This chain uses TRBV5-4 with TRBJ1-2; TRBD1 agrees at 8 bases. The germline V gene encodes CDR1 SGHNT and CDR2 YYREEE (reference sequence). CDR3 size: 15 residues. The V and J ends lost 0 bases and 4 bases, in that order; junction bases with no gene match: 5. The CDR3 here is CASSLDRGLLYGYTF. CDR3 coding DNA: TGTGCCAGCAGCTTGGACAGGGGGTTACTCTATGGCTACACCTTC.

This sequence joins TRBV29-1 and TRBJ2-3; D is unresolved. Trimming took off 5 bases at V and 4 bases at J, with 7 bases between the two ends. The CDR3 is 11 residues long. CDR1 SQVTM and CDR2 ANQGSEA come from the germline V gene. The CDR3 DNA reads as TGCAGCGTTCCAATTGCAGATACGCAGTATTTT. This translates into CSVPIADTQYF.

This rearrangement joins TRBV9 to TRBJ2-3; 7 bases match TRBD2. V shed 3 bases and J 1 base; nucleotides not matched to a gene: 8. CDR1 SGDLS and CDR2 YYNGEE come from the germline V gene. This CDR3 comprises 16 residues. The CDR3 DNA reads as TGTGCCAGCAGCGACCGGCGGGGGAGGGGCACAGATACGCAGTATTTT. Its protein product is CASSDRRGRGTDTQYF.

This sequence joins TRBV3-1 (or the pseudogene TRBV3-2) and TRBJ1-1; TRBD1 matches 10 bases. The CDR3 spans 14 residues. The V segment lost 3 bases and the J segment 10 bases; nucleotides outside the gene matches: 8. Germline V gene lookup returns CDR1 LGHDT and CDR2 YNNKEL (reference sequence). The CDR3 DNA reads as TGTGCCAGCAGCCAGGCGGACAGGGGGGCAGGAGCTTTCTTT. Translating gives CASSQADRGAGAFF.

The chain uses TRBV7-9 and TRBJ1-6; 9 bases line up with TRBD1. CDR3 length: 17 amino acids. V trimming: 0 bases; J trimming: 4 bases; junction bases outside the gene matches: 4. Looked up from germline, CDR1 is SEHNR and CDR2 is FQNEAQ (reference sequence). The CDR3 here is CASSLAGQGLYNSPLHF. CDR3 in DNA: TGTGCCAGCAGCTTAGCAGGACAGGGGCTTTATAATTCACCCCTCCACTTT.

This clone was seen a few times. This rearrangement joins TRBV15 to TRBJ2-3; 8 nucleotides match TRBD2. The V segment lost 0 bases and the J segment 7 bases; nucleotides outside the gene matches: 15. Germline assignment: CDR1 LNHNV and CDR2 YYDKDF (reference sequence). The CDR3 has 18 residues. In nucleotides, the CDR3 is TGTGCCACCAGCAGAGAGGGGATAGCGGGGTTTGGTCGATATACGCAGTATTTT. As protein: CATSREGIAGFGRYTQYF.

This clone was counted a single time. The genes are TRBV15 and TRBJ1-1; a weak D match, TRBD1 (5 bases). The CDR3 has 22 amino acids. Germline CDR1 reads LNHNV; CDR2 reads YYDKDF (reference sequence). Trimming took 0 bases from V and 1 from J, leaving 30 bases between them. This CDR3 is CATSRDVFAGYSPQGRNTEAFF. The DNA for the CDR3 is TGTGCCACCAGCAGAGATGTCTTCGCAGGGTATTCTCCCCAAGGGCGGAACACTGAAGCTTTCTTT. Based on the CDR3 plus reference TRBV15 and TRBJ1-1, the full variable domain is DAMVIQNPRYQVTQFGKPVTLSCSQTLNHNVMYWYQQKSSQAPKLLFHYYDKDFNNEADTPDNFQSRRPNTSFCFLDIRSPGLGDTAMYLCATSRDVFAGYSPQGRNTEAFFGQGTRLTVV.

V and J are TRBV5-1 and TRBJ2-1, with D possibly being TRBD2 (5 bases). Per germline, CDR1 SGHRS and CDR2 YFSETQ. This CDR3 spans 13 amino acids. V shed 0 bases and J shed 9 bases, with 10 bases lying between them. The CDR3 DNA is TGCGCCAGCAGCTTGGCCGCGGGCCCTGAGCAGTTCTTC. Protein: CASSLAAGPEQFF.

This chain joins TRBV19 and TRBJ1-4; D is perhaps TRBD1 (5 bases). V was clipped by 5 bases and J by 2 bases, with 12 bases between them. The CDR3 runs to 15 residues. Germline V gene data show CDR1 as LNHDA and CDR2 as SQIVND (reference sequence). In nucleotides, the CDR3 is TGTGCCAGTAGTGCGAACCGGGGGACTAATGAAAAACTGTTTTTT. Protein: CASSANRGTNEKLFF. The full variable domain, rest sourced from reference TRBV19 and TRBJ1-4, is DGGITQSPKYLFRKEGQNVTLSCEQNLNHDAMYWYRQDPGQGLRLIYYSQIVNDFQKGDIAEGYSVSREKKESFPLTVTSAQKNPTAFYLCASSANRGTNEKLFFGSGTQLSVL.

In nucleotides, the CDR3 is TGCAGCGTTCCGACAGGGCCATACAATGAGCAGTTCTTC. It is translated as CSVPTGPYNEQFF. The chain is built from TRBV29-1 and TRBJ2-1; 7 bases fit TRBD1. The CDR3 is 13 amino acids. CDR1 SQVTM and CDR2 ANQGSEA come from the germline V gene. Trimming at V came to 5 bases and at J to 4 bases, leaving 5 bases not matched to a gene.

The chain combines TRBV6-5 with TRBJ1-2; maybe TRBD1 (6 bases). The CDR3 sequence is 12 residues long. Deletions cut 10 bases from V and 7 bases from J, with 16 bases between. Germline V CDR1 and CDR2: MNHEY, SVGAGI. Written as DNA, the CDR3 is TGTGCCACTAAGGACAGATGGCCTGGCTACACCTTC. Amino acids: CATKDRWPGYTF.

The chain combines TRBV5-6 with TRBJ1-2, with 9 bases lining up with TRBD1. In germline, CDR1 is SGHDT, CDR2 YYEEEE. J was trimmed by 5 bases and V by 4 bases; bases with no gene match: 6. The CDR3 is 14 amino acids. The CDR3 DNA follows: TGTGCCAGCAGCCGATTGACAGGGGGGTATGGCTACACCTTC. It is translated as CASSRLTGGYGYTF.

The chain employs TRBV5-5 and TRBJ2-7; D perhaps matches TRBD1 (5 bases). This CDR3 region has 12 residues. V was cut by 2 bases and J by 3 bases, with 6 bases left in between. Looked up from germline, CDR1 is SGHKS and CDR2 is YYEKEE (reference sequence). CDR3 region: CASSFQGYEQYF. Here the CDR3 DNA reads TGTGCCAGCAGCTTCCAGGGCTACGAGCAGTACTTC.

This clone has just a few counts. This chain joins TRBV4-1 and TRBJ1-4, with TRBD1 matching 12 bases. Germline assignment: CDR1 MGHRA and CDR2 YSYEKL. The CDR3 sequence is 18 residues long. V was pared by 4 bases and J by 3 bases, with 9 bases of the junction left unmatched. The CDR3 sequence: CASSPYRDRGRSNEKLFF. As DNA, the CDR3 is TGCGCCAGCAGCCCGTACCGGGACAGGGGGCGTTCTAATGAAAAACTGTTTTTT.

This clone has only one observation. At the DNA level, this CDR3 is encoded by other sequences in the same sample as well. The CDR3 loop is CASSQGTRSGNTIYF. For the CDR3, the DNA is TGTGCCAGCAGCCAAGGTACACGCTCTGGAAACACCATATATTTT. The gene calls are TRBV3-1 (or the pseudogene TRBV3-2) and TRBJ1-3; D is undetermined. There are 15 residues in the CDR3. Germline-derived CDR1 and CDR2 are LGHDT and YNNKEL (reference sequence). The V gene lost 1 base and the J gene lost 0 bases, with 7 bases spanning the gap.